Following are 22 T cell receptor beta chains from one sample sequenced in a study of human T cells and chemical hapten exposure. Regarding time point: patch test 2, 6 weeks after DPC sensitization. The treatment was: therapeutic diphenylcyclopropenone sensitization with weekly scalp DPC. TCRdb fed the RACE reads into MiXCR, producing one record per CDR3 protein. The sample has approximately 89,000 distinct CDR3 sequences; roughly 10% are singletons. Material: whole blood, obtained in connection with sensitization to the hapten diphenylcyclopropenone (DPC). These receptors came from a woman in her thirties with alopecia areata. Some clones in this sample may be carry-over from other donors' samples.

There are many counts of this clonotype. The V gene is TRBV20-1, the J gene TRBJ1-1; possible D gene TRBD1, 5 bases. Germline V gene lookup returns CDR1 DFQATT and CDR2 SNEGSKA (reference sequence). The CDR3 has 16 amino acids. V was pared by 1 base and J by 1 base, with 16 bases between. DNA of the CDR3: TGCAGTGCTAGAGTTGGGGGTGCGCGCGCGAACACTGAAGCTTTCTTT. Translation gives CSARVGGARANTEAFF.

This clonotype has a count of ten or more. This chain uses TRBV29-1 with TRBJ2-1, with D possibly being TRBD1 (6 bases). The CDR3 has 14 residues. V gave up 7 bases and J gave up 9 bases, with 22 bases separating them. Per germline, CDR1 SQVTM and CDR2 ANQGSEA. CDR3 DNA sequence: TGCAGCGCTTCTCGGCAGGGGTCGGTAGGTGAGCAGTTCTTC. Protein product: CSASRQGSVGEQFF.

The table lists this clonotype with a few counts. This chain joins TRBV7-9 and TRBJ1-1; D unresolved. The CDR3 is made up of 15 amino acids. Per the germline V gene, CDR1 is SEHNR and CDR2 is FQNEAQ (reference sequence). The ends were cut back, 3 bases at V and 0 bases at J, with 11 bases in the middle. CDR3 nucleotides: TGTGCCAGCAGCTTGGGTGGGAGTATGAACACTGAAGCTTTCTTT. This translates into CASSLGGSMNTEAFF.

This clonotype was seen at least ten times. The chain couples TRBV12-3 or TRBV12-4 to TRBJ2-5; TRBD1 matches 10 bases. V shed 3 bases and J 9 bases; nucleotides not matched to a gene: 7. The CDR3 runs 14 residues. This CDR3 is CASSFQTGGEAQYF. The CDR3 nucleotides are TGTGCCAGCAGTTTTCAGACAGGGGGCGAGGCCCAGTACTTC.

This clonotype came up many times. V usage is TRBV15 and J usage is TRBJ2-3; TRBD2 aligns across 9 bases. The germline V gene encodes CDR1 LNHNV and CDR2 YYDKDF (reference sequence). The CDR3 consists of 18 residues. J gave up 4 bases and V 2 bases, and 13 bases lay outside the gene matches. DNA for the CDR3: TGTGCCACCAGCAGACCCAATGTCGCGGGAGGGACTCCAGATACGCAGTATTTT. Translation gives CATSRPNVAGGTPDTQYF.

This clonotype appeared many times. The chain joins TRBV7-8 to TRBJ2-1; 7 bases map to TRBD2. CDR3 length equals 15 residues. V shed 6 bases and J 0 bases; nucleotides not matched to a gene: 5. Germline V gives CDR1 SGHVS, CDR2 FQNEAQ. CDR3 sequence (DNA): TGTGCCAGCAGAATGACTAGCTTCTCCTACAATGAGCAGTTCTTC. Translating gives CASRMTSFSYNEQFF.

In this sample, this clonotype turned up many times. The chain joins TRBV28 to TRBJ1-1; 8 bases map to TRBD1. Per the germline V gene, CDR1 is MDHEN and CDR2 is SYDVKM. Germline trimming cut 2 bases from V and 10 bases from J; bases unmatched to any gene: 3. The CDR3 sequence is 12 residues long. The CDR3: CASSLTTGVAFF. The CDR3 region has the DNA TGTGCCAGCAGTTTAACGACAGGGGTAGCTTTCTTT.

J is TRBJ2-7 and V is TRBV20-1; D uncertain. The CDR3 consists of 15 residues. Trimming stripped 4 bases from V and 2 bases from J, with 18 bases between. CDR1 and CDR2 (germline): DFQATT, SNEGSKA (reference sequence). CDR3 loop: CSANPPGRSTYEQYF. The CDR3 nucleotides are TGCAGTGCTAATCCCCCGGGCAGAAGCACCTACGAGCAGTACTTC.

The chain uses TRBV28 and TRBJ2-7, with 11 bases that match TRBD1. CDR1 is MDHEN, CDR2 SYDVKM, per germline. This CDR3 region has 12 residues. J gave up 9 bases and V 10 bases, and 8 bases lay outside the gene matches. In DNA, the CDR3 is TGTGCCACTTGGACAGGGGGCTTGGGGCAGTACTTC. The encoded protein is CATWTGGLGQYF. Variable domain in full (rest from reference TRBV28 and TRBJ2-7): DVKVTQSSRYLVKRTGEKVFLECVQDMDHENMFWYRQDPGLGLRLIYFSYDVKMKEKGDIPEGYSVSREKKERFSLILESASTNQTSMYLCATWTGGLGQYFGPGTRLTVT.

This clonotype turned up a few times. This chain joins TRBV3-1 and TRBJ1-1; 8 bases align to TRBD1. Germline V gives CDR1 LGHDT, CDR2 YNNKEL (reference sequence). Trimming took 2 bases from V and 5 from J; bases not matched to a gene: 4. This CDR3 has 14 amino acids. CDR3 in amino acids: CASSQRTGGTEAFF. The CDR3 DNA follows: TGTGCCAGCAGCCAACGAACAGGGGGAACTGAAGCTTTCTTT.

This clonotype was seen a handful of times. The rearrangement uses TRBV6-2 or TRBV6-3 and TRBJ1-5; unclear D gene. The CDR3 extends over 16 amino acids. CDR1 is MNHEY and CDR2 is SVGEGT in the germline V gene. V lost 0 bases and J lost 2, with 11 bases in between. The CDR3: CASSYSRLGGNQPQHF. The CDR3 region has the DNA TGTGCCAGCAGTTACTCGCGACTCGGCGGCAATCAGCCCCAGCATTTT.

The rearrangement links TRBV3-1 to TRBJ2-3; perhaps TRBD2 as D (6 bases). V lost 6 bases and J lost 5, with 15 bases in between. Germline V CDR1 and CDR2: LGHDT, YNNKEL (reference sequence). The CDR3 is 14 residues long. CDR3 in amino acids: CASRPGMGGDTQYF. The CDR3 region has the DNA TGTGCCAGCAGGCCGGGAATGGGGGGAGATACGCAGTATTTT.

This clonotype occurred many times. The V and J genes are TRBV29-1 and TRBJ1-2, with unresolved D. Germline CDR1 is SQVTM and CDR2 is ANQGSEA. This CDR3 region has 15 residues. V lost 3 bases, J lost 7 bases, and 21 bases lay in between. CDR3 amino acids: CSVDGSDGGGLGYTF. The CDR3 nucleotides read TGCAGCGTTGATGGTTCGGACGGCGGAGGACTTGGCTACACCTTC.

This clonotype has at least ten counts. The chain is built from TRBV7-2 and TRBJ1-1; D gene unclear. Germline lookup yields CDR1 SGHTA and CDR2 FQGNSA. Trimming removed 5 bases at V and 8 bases at J, with 21 bases between. CDR3 length equals 15 residues. In DNA, the CDR3 is TGTGCCAGCAGCCTACTCCAAGGCTTTGCCGACGAAGCTTTCTTT. It encodes CASSLLQGFADEAFF. The entire variable domain, with the rest obtained from reference TRBV7-2 and TRBJ1-1, is as follows: GAGVSQSPSNKVTEKGKDVELRCDPISGHTALYWYRQSLGQGLEFLIYFQGNSAPDKSGLPSDRFSAERTGGSVSTLTIQRTQQEDSAVYLCASSLLQGFADEAFFGQGTRLTVV.

V and J are TRBV18 and TRBJ2-7; TRBD1 is a possible D gene (6 bases). Germline-derived CDR1 and CDR2 are KGHSH and LQKENI. This CDR3 is 15 amino acids long. Deletions cut 1 base from V and 4 bases from J, with 14 bases between. The CDR3 protein is CASSPLQGGGYEQYF. In nucleotides, the CDR3 is TGTGCCAGCTCACCACTACAGGGTGGAGGATACGAGCAGTACTTC.

This chain uses TRBV19 with TRBJ2-5; 7 positions match TRBD1. The CDR3 has 15 amino acids. The junction had 10 bases not matched to a gene; V was cut back by 5 bases and J by 4 bases. In germline, CDR1 is LNHDA, CDR2 SQIVND (reference sequence). The CDR3 nucleotides read TGTGCCAGTAGTGAAACCCCGGACAGGCGAGAGACCCAGTACTTC. Protein product: CASSETPDRRETQYF.

This clonotype showed up just a few times. The J gene is TRBJ1-6, the V gene TRBV7-2; unclear D gene. The germline gives CDR1 SGHTA, CDR2 FQGNSA. The CDR3 consists of 15 residues. The V end was cut by 5 bases, the J end by 1 base, with 9 bases between. CDR3 in DNA: TGTGCCAGCAGCCCCAGCGGGTCCTATAATTCACCCCTCCACTTT. Its translation: CASSPSGSYNSPLHF.

This clonotype was seen ten or more times. The chain has TRBV9 and TRBJ2-6, with D uncertain. The CDR3 runs to 16 residues. Germline V gene data show CDR1 as SGDLS and CDR2 as YYNGEE. Trimming shortened V by 0 bases and J by 0 bases, and 7 bases separated the two germline ends. CDR3 sequence: CASSVGGSSGANVLTF. Written as DNA, the CDR3 is TGTGCCAGCAGCGTAGGGGGTTCCTCTGGGGCCAACGTCCTGACTTTC.

This rearrangement joins TRBV20-1 to TRBJ2-7; 7 nucleotides agree with TRBD2. The germline V gene encodes CDR1 DFQATT and CDR2 SNEGSKA (reference sequence). The V and J ends lost 2 bases and 4 bases, in that order; junction bases with no gene match: 5. There are 13 residues in the CDR3. The chain's CDR3 is CSARTSVMYEQYF. The CDR3 bases are TGCAGTGCTAGAACTAGCGTCATGTACGAGCAGTACTTC.

This clonotype has a count of ten or more. This sequence joins TRBV27 and TRBJ2-7, with TRBD1 identical over 8 bases. The CDR3 totals 15 residues. CDR1 and CDR2 (germline): MNHEY, SMNVEV (reference sequence). V gave up 6 bases and J gave up 4 bases; unmatched junction bases: 11. CDR3 protein: CASRYQGALRYEQYF. The CDR3 coding sequence is TGTGCCAGCAGATATCAGGGGGCCTTAAGATACGAGCAGTACTTC.

The table lists this clonotype with many counts. The V and J genes are TRBV10-3 and TRBJ1-4; TRBD1 is a possible D gene (5 bases). CDR1 and CDR2 from the germline V gene are ENHRY and SYGVKD. CDR3 length equals 15 residues. With 0 bases removed from V and 13 bases from J, the gap between germline ends came to 18 bases. DNA for the CDR3: TGTGCCATCAGTGAGTCGTCAAGGGGCGACGGCAGACTGTTTTTT. Encoded protein: CAISESSRGDGRLFF.

The sample holds many counts of this clonotype. J is TRBJ2-1 and V is TRBV7-2; D is possibly TRBD2 (6 bases). The CDR3 contains 15 residues. The V and J ends lost 0 bases and 5 bases respectively, with 11 bases between them. The germline gives CDR1 SGHTA, CDR2 FQGNSA. The CDR3 DNA is TGTGCCAGCAGCTTAGCGGGAGGACGAAACAATGAGCAGTTCTTC. It is translated as CASSLAGGRNNEQFF.